This TCR beta chain was documented in a study of blood T cell repertoires in COVID-19. Study details: T cells, B-cell-depleted T cells, or PBMCs supplied cDNA or gDNA.

The ends were cut back, 5 bases at V and 2 bases at J, with 16 bases in the middle. Germline-derived CDR1 and CDR2 are SGHVS and FNYEAQ. The CDR3 consists of 16 residues. The assay was immunoSEQ multiplex PCR, and TCRdb's table has in-frame clones only and misses some. This table holds roughly 75,000 clones, roughly 90% found once. The genes are TRBV7-6 and TRBJ1-3, with a possible D match to TRBD1 (6 bases). The sequenced sample was peripheral blood. The receptor was derived from a human donor in a cohort sampled during active COVID-19. CDR3 in amino acids: CASSRQAGAAGNTIYF. For the CDR3, the DNA is TGTGCCAGCAGCCGGCAGGCAGGGGCGGCTGGAAACACCATATATTTT.